This T cell receptor beta chain was recovered during a study of regulatory T cells in long-lasting Graves disease. Combining iRepertoire HTBI primers with Arm-PCR of CDR3 regions, the authors built TCR beta libraries. TCRdb passed the multiplex PCR reads through MiXCR, listing each CDR3 protein once. The sample consists of 650,000 to 700,000 distinct CDR3 sequences, around 30% of them appearing once. Study conclusions and caveats: Newly diagnosed patients had higher TCR diversity than persistent Graves' patients did. Patients with persistent disease showed a bias toward TRBV28, TRBJ1-2 and TRBJ2-5.

About this clonotype: Its target is not known.

The CDR3 is 14 amino acids. Trimming removed 0 bases at V and 3 bases at J, with 10 bases between. Germline lookup yields CDR1 SGHRS and CDR2 YFSETQ. Sample time point: persistent/refractory GD, antithyroid drugs over 5 years with positive TRAb. Preparation of the TCR library used RNA extracted from PBMCs. The sequences come from peripheral blood mononuclear cells (PBMCs), collected when the disease was refractory, from a patient treated with antithyroid drugs. V and J are TRBV5-1 and TRBJ2-7, with D possibly TRBD1 on 5 matching bases. This clonotype was sampled from a female donor with Graves disease. Written as DNA, the CDR3 is TGCGCCAGCAGCTTGGCAGGGAACATCTACGAGCAGTACTTC. Translated, it gives CASSLAGNIYEQYF.